The 12 T cell receptor beta chains listed next were all sequenced from one sample in a study of CD8 T cells in ankylosing spondylitis listed by TCRdb under 2017. The library was produced with 5' RACE. This sample was sequenced with an Illumina HiSeq 2500. TCRdb reanalyzed the raw reads on its own, using fastp at Q25 for trimming and MiXCR for clone calling, and kept in-frame beta chains. Every distinct CDR3 protein forms one entry, paired with its most common genes and DNA. Within this sample are 150,000 to 200,000 distinct CDR3 sequences, with roughly 18% of them counted one time only. The ten largest account for roughly 7.7% of the sample. Sequenced material: blood, either unsorted or a sorted T cell fraction (not recorded which). The receptors were sampled from a male donor with ankylosing spondylitis or in good health (not recorded which).

The chain employs TRBV27 and TRBJ2-1, with D possibly matching TRBD2 (5 bases). Trimming cost V 6 bases and J 4 bases, with 13 bases left between them. The CDR3 extends over 14 amino acids. Per germline, CDR1 MNHEY and CDR2 SMNVEV (reference sequence). CDR3 sequence: CASRQADGYNEQFF. In DNA form, the CDR3 reads TGTGCCAGCAGACAAGCGGACGGGTACAATGAGCAGTTCTTC.

This clonotype was found many times. The chain has TRBV5-1 and TRBJ1-2; D uncertain. Trimming removed 0 bases from V and 7 bases from J, with 7 bases in between. Germline-derived CDR1 and CDR2 are SGHRS and YFSETQ. The CDR3 runs to 12 residues. CDR3 in amino acids: CASSLGDGGYTF. CDR3 in DNA: TGCGCCAGCAGCTTGGGGGATGGTGGCTACACCTTC.

This clonotype was seen repeatedly, ten times or more. V is TRBV7-2 and J is TRBJ1-1; D uncertain. Trimming removed 3 bases from V and 0 bases from J, with 8 bases in between. The CDR3 extends over 14 amino acids. Germline CDR1 reads SGHTA; CDR2 reads FQGNSA. The CDR3, as DNA: TGTGCCAGCAGCTTCCGACGGGTGAACACTGAAGCTTTCTTT. It is translated as CASSFRRVNTEAFF.

This clonotype was counted only a few times. The chain recombines TRBV27 with TRBJ2-5, with D possibly matching TRBD1 (6 bases). This CDR3 has 15 amino acids. V shed 3 bases and J shed 1 base, with 12 bases lying between them. Germline-derived CDR1 and CDR2 are MNHEY and SMNVEV (reference sequence). The CDR3 region has the DNA TGTGCCAGCAGTTTTTCGACAGGAGTCCAAGAGACCCAGTACTTC. Translating it yields CASSFSTGVQETQYF.

At least ten counts were recorded for this clonotype. The chain employs TRBV4-1 and TRBJ2-1, with D unresolved. Per the germline V gene, CDR1 is MGHRA and CDR2 is YSYEKL. This CDR3 has 16 amino acids. The V end was cut by 7 bases, the J end by 0 bases, with 16 bases between. CDR3 loop: CASNRGWWSSYNEQFF. CDR3 in DNA: TGCGCCAGCAACCGTGGGTGGTGGAGCTCCTACAATGAGCAGTTCTTC.

This chain connects TRBV28 to TRBJ2-5; 12 bases line up with TRBD2. The CDR3 is 16 residues long. Germline V gene lookup returns CDR1 MDHEN and CDR2 SYDVKM. The junction had 4 bases not matched to a gene; V was cut back by 3 bases and J by 2 bases. The CDR3 loop is CASSFRLAGVQETQYF. CDR3 DNA sequence: TGTGCCAGCAGTTTTAGACTAGCGGGAGTTCAAGAGACCCAGTACTTC.

This clonotype showed up many times. The gene calls are TRBV12-3 or TRBV12-4 and TRBJ2-5; D is unresolved. The V gene lost 4 bases and the J gene lost 2 bases, with 11 bases spanning the gap. This CDR3 has 14 residues. DNA for the CDR3: TGTGCCAGCAGTTCCATACACGAACAAGAGACCCAGTACTTC. Amino acid sequence: CASSSIHEQETQYF.

The table lists this clonotype with many counts. CDR3 nucleotide sequence: TGTGCCAGCAGGGGTACCGGGACAGGGTCTCCGGAACCAACAGATACGCAGTATTTT. Amino acid sequence: CASRGTGTGSPEPTDTQYF. This sequence joins TRBV7-6 and TRBJ2-3; the match to TRBD1 covers 9 bases. This CDR3 has 19 amino acids. Germline lookup yields CDR1 SGHVS and CDR2 FNYEAQ. The junction had 19 bases not matched to a gene; V was cut back by 6 bases and J by 3 bases.

This clonotype was observed at least ten times. This rearrangement joins TRBV12-5 to TRBJ2-5, with D perhaps TRBD1 (5 bases). V lost 7 bases and J 2 bases, leaving 11 bases between the germline ends. The germline CDR1 and CDR2 sequences are LGHNT and FRNRAP. The CDR3 runs 13 residues. CDR3 nucleotides: TGTGCTAGTGCCTGGGGCAGGCAAGAGACCCAGTACTTC. It encodes CASAWGRQETQYF.

Of note for this clonotype: An end of the junction does not agree with germline; a read error may underlie this. The chain is built from TRBV10-3 and TRBJ2-3; the D gene is possibly TRBD2 (5 bases). The CDR3 totals 16 residues. Looked up from germline, CDR1 is ENHRY and CDR2 is SYGVKD. CDR3 coding DNA: TGTGCCATCGGTGATGATGATCGGGGTACCACAGATACGCAGTATTTT. Protein product: CAIGDDDRGTTDTQYF.

The gene calls are TRBV20-1 and TRBJ1-2, with D perhaps matching TRBD1 (6 bases). The CDR3 length is 12 residues. Germline V gene sequence: CDR1 DFQATT, CDR2 SNEGSKA (reference sequence). V was cut by 8 bases and J by 3 bases, with 13 bases left in between. CDR3: CSLQGPDYGYTF. Written as DNA, the CDR3 is TGCAGTCTACAGGGACCCGACTATGGCTACACCTTC.

This clonotype was seen ten or more times. The rearrangement links TRBV4-2 to TRBJ2-6, with 10 bases matching TRBD2. CDR3 length: 20 residues. The germline CDR1 and CDR2 sequences are LGHNA and YNFKEQ. V lost 0 bases, J lost 0 bases, and 8 bases stayed unmatched. CDR3: CASSQEVLLAGFSGANVLTF. The DNA for the CDR3 is TGTGCCAGCAGCCAAGAAGTTTTACTAGCGGGGTTCTCTGGGGCCAACGTCCTGACTTTC.